One sample yielded the 2 T cell receptor beta chains listed below, sequenced in a study of blood T cell repertoires in COVID-19. Sequenced by immunoSEQ multiplex PCR; TCRdb stores in-frame clones only, minus some. The table includes about 70,000 clones, 85% to 90% detected once. What was sequenced was peripheral blood. All receptors derive from a man aged 65 to 79 with active COVID-19.

The chain uses TRBV16 and TRBJ1-4; D is possibly TRBD1 (5 bases). Germline V gene data show CDR1 as KGHSY and CDR2 as FQNENV. CDR3 size: 13 residues. The V end was cut by 3 bases, the J end by 12 bases, with 14 bases between. This CDR3 reads CASSHSWGLELFF. The CDR3 DNA is TGTGCCAGCAGCCATAGTTGGGGCCTTGAACTGTTTTTT.

This CDR3 is CASSPTGSQPQHF. The CDR3 bases are TGTGCCAGCAGCCCAACCGGGTCTCAGCCCCAGCATTTT. This rearrangement joins TRBV6-5 to TRBJ1-5; D call uncertain. V shed 6 bases and J shed 6 bases, with 12 bases lying between them. In germline, CDR1 is MNHEY, CDR2 SVGAGI. This CDR3 has 13 residues.